This TCR beta chain stems from a study of graft-versus-host responses after intestinal transplantation. Assay: immunoSEQ multiplex PCR; the TCRdb copy retains only in-frame clones and omits some. The sample lists some 96,000 clones; around 90% were seen once. CDR3 length equals 18 residues. Germline V gene sequence: CDR1 SEHNR, CDR2 FQNEAQ (reference sequence). Trimming shortened V by 4 bases and J by 4 bases, and 22 bases separated the two germline ends. This TCR was sampled from a human patient who received an intestinal transplant, so some T cells may come from the graft donor. The V gene is TRBV7-9, the J gene TRBJ1-4; tentatively, D is TRBD1 (5 bases). The source material was PBMCs, sampled roughly 68 weeks after intestinal transplant. The CDR3, as DNA: TGTGCCAGCAGCTCCGCGCTTGTCCCAGGGCCTTTTAATGAAAAACTGTTTTTT. Protein product: CASSSALVPGPFNEKLFF.